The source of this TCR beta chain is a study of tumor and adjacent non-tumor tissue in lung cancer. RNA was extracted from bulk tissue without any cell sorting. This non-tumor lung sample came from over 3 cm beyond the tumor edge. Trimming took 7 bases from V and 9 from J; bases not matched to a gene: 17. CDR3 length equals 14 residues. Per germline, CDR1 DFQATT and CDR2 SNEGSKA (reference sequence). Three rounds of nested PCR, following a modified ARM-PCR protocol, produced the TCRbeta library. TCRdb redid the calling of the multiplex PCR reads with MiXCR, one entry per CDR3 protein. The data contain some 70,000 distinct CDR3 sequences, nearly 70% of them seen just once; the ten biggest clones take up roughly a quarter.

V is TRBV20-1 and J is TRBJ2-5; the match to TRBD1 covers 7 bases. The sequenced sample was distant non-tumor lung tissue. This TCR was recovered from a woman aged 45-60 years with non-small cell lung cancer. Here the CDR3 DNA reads TGCAGTGGGGGTACAGGGGAGTGGTTTGGGGCCCAGTACTTC. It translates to CSGGTGEWFGAQYF.